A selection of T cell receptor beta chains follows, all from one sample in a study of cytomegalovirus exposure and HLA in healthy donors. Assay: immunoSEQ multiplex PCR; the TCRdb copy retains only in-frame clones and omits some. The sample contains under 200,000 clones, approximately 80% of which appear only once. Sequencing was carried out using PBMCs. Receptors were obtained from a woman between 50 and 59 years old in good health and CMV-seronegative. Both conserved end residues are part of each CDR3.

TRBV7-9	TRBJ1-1	CASSPTETNTEAFF
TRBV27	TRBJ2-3	CATGQGAPDTQYF
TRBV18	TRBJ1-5	CASSPQDRAFQPQHF
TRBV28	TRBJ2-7	CASRPRQGRVYEQYF
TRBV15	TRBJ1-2	CATSRDAAGNYGYTF
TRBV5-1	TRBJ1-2	CASSLEVGGTYGYTF
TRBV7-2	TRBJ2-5	CASSLQGSFQETQYF
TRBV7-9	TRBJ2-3	CASSLERGITDTQYF
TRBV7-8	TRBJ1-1	CASSKGGRNTEAFF
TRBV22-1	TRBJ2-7	CPGSAPTGLNEQYF
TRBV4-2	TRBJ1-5	CASSPNEQTQYQPQHF
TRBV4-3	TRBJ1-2	CASSPGQGEIFGYTF
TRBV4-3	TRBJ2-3	CASSQDLRTSGSTDTQYF
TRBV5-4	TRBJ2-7	CASSHKTGKAYEQYF
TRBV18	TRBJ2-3	CASSPPNLDTQYF
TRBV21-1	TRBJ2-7	CASSTGRRGRQDPYEQYF
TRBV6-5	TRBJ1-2	CASSYSRGGYGYTF
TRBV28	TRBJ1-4	CASNPAGGEKLFF
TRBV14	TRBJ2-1	CASSQDPGDSYNEQFF
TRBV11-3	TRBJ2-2	CASSSNTGGGLFF
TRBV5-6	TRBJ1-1	CASRRSGGANTEAFF
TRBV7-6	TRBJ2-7	CASSPLPSGTRLEQYF
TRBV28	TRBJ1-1	CASSTRWQGNTEAFF
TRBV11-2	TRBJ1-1	CASSLWGENTEAFF
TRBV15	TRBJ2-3	CATQIRVTDTQYF